What follows are 20 T cell receptor beta chains derived from one specimen sequenced in a study of metastatic and nonmetastatic thyroid tumors (dated by TCRdb to the early 2020s). None of the patients had been given any treatment before thyroid surgery. The library was obtained by PCR. Instrument on record: Illumina HiSeq 4000. TCRdb reprocessed the public reads (quality trimming at Q25 with fastp, clone calling with MiXCR) and kept in-frame beta chains. This sample has under 35,000 clones in its table, and roughly 23% of those were observed once. The ten largest clones capture about 14% of the sample. Specimen: blood. Receptors were obtained from a female donor with papillary thyroid cancer or a benign thyroid nodule (not recorded which). Some clones in this sample may be carry-over from other donors' samples.

By sample fraction, this clone is medium-sized. In DNA, the CDR3 is TGTGCCAGCAGTGGAGGGGGGGCCAACACCGGGGAGCTGTTTTTT. Translating it yields CASSGGGANTGELFF. The rearrangement links TRBV2 to TRBJ2-2, with a weak D call TRBD2 (7 bases). V was shortened by 4 bases and J by 2 bases, with 11 bases between the two germline ends. Germline V gene data show CDR1 as SNHLY and CDR2 as FYNNEI. The CDR3 is made up of 15 amino acids.

In its sample, this clone was seen many times. The rearrangement links TRBV15 to TRBJ1-1; D is unresolved. CDR1 and CDR2 from the germline V gene are LNHNV and YYDKDF (reference sequence). V lost 8 bases to trimming and J lost 1 base, with 11 bases between them. The CDR3 runs 13 residues. CDR3 DNA: TGTGCCACCGAGGAGGATGGGAACACTGAAGCTTTCTTT. The encoded protein is CATEEDGNTEAFF.

The chain employs TRBV11-2 and TRBJ1-1; a possible D gene is TRBD1 (5 bases). V shed 5 bases and J shed 2 bases, with 21 bases lying between them. Germline CDR1 is SGHAT and CDR2 is FQNNGV. The CDR3 runs to 17 residues. The CDR3 is CASSPLSGRGTNTEAFF. For the CDR3, the DNA is TGTGCCAGCAGCCCGTTGAGTGGGAGGGGAACAAACACTGAAGCTTTCTTT.

Many counts were recorded for this clone. This chain uses TRBV20-1 with TRBJ1-5; a possible D gene is TRBD1 (6 bases). Trimming stripped 3 bases from V and 9 bases from J, with 18 bases between. Looked up from germline, CDR1 is DFQATT and CDR2 is SNEGSKA (reference sequence). The CDR3 is made up of 14 amino acids. The CDR3 nucleotides read TGCAGTGCTAGGAAGGGGGACCTAAGTCGGCCCCAGCATTTT. Its protein is CSARKGDLSRPQHF.

By sample share, this clone is medium-sized. The chain joins TRBV6-2 or TRBV6-3 to TRBJ1-2, with D uncertain. V dropped 8 bases and J dropped 7 bases, with 29 bases sitting between them. The germline V gene encodes CDR1 MNHEY and CDR2 SVGEGT. This CDR3 has 17 amino acids. CDR3 DNA sequence: TGTGCCAGCTCCCCTCCCATGTACCGGGGAACGCACCGTGGCTACACCTTC. This translates into CASSPPMYRGTHRGYTF.

This clone was recorded many times. The V and J genes are TRBV20-1 and TRBJ2-7, with 7 positions matching TRBD1. J gave up 5 bases and V 5 bases, and 9 bases lay outside the gene matches. The CDR3 sequence is 13 residues long. The germline CDR1 and CDR2 sequences are DFQATT and SNEGSKA (reference sequence). As DNA, the CDR3 is TGCAGTGCTCCCGGGACAGCGGTTGACGAGCAGTACTTC. Protein sequence: CSAPGTAVDEQYF.

The chain has TRBV7-8 and TRBJ2-7; D could derive from TRBD1 or TRBD2 (6 bases each). V dropped 8 bases and J dropped 4 bases, with 18 bases sitting between them. This CDR3 spans 14 amino acids. Germline CDR1 and CDR2: SGHVS and FQNEAQ. Written as DNA, the CDR3 is TGTGCCAGCTGGGATCCGGGGGCGCAGTACGAGCAGTACTTC. This gives the protein CASWDPGAQYEQYF.

This clone was seen a few times. This chain joins TRBV12-5 and TRBJ2-1; 11 nucleotides line up with TRBD2. The ends lost 7 bases at V and 2 bases at J; junction bases unmatched: 7. Per the germline V gene, CDR1 is LGHNT and CDR2 is FRNRAP. This CDR3 contains 16 residues. CDR3 sequence reads: CASAPPGLAAYNEQFF. CDR3 nucleotide sequence: TGTGCTAGTGCCCCACCGGGACTAGCGGCCTACAATGAGCAGTTCTTC. The variable domain in full, with the rest retrieved from reference TRBV12-5 and TRBJ2-1, is DARVTQTPRHKVTEMGQEVTMRCQPILGHNTVFWYRQTMMQGLELLAYFRNRAPLDDSGMPKDRFSAEMPDATLATLKIQPSEPRDSAVYFCASAPPGLAAYNEQFFGPGTRLTVL.

This clone appeared a few times. The chain couples TRBV6-1 to TRBJ1-1; D unresolved. Between the trimmed V and J ends, which lost 5 bases and 0 bases, there was a span of 13 bases. The CDR3 is made up of 15 amino acids. Looked up from germline, CDR1 is MNHNS and CDR2 is SASEGT. CDR3 protein: CASSPPDCMNTEAFF. The CDR3 DNA is TGTGCCAGCAGTCCGCCGGACTGTATGAACACTGAAGCTTTCTTT.

This clone was found a few times. The chain couples TRBV6-1 to TRBJ2-5; tentative D call: TRBD2 (6 bases). The CDR3 totals 13 residues. CDR1 and CDR2 from the germline V gene are MNHNS and SASEGT. The V end was cut by 1 base, the J end by 3 bases, with 6 bases between. The CDR3 coding sequence is TGTGCCAGCAGTGAAGGCGGGGAAGAGACCCAGTACTTC. Translated, it gives CASSEGGEETQYF.

The V call is TRBV20-1, the J call TRBJ2-7; D might be TRBD2 (5 bases). Germline V CDR1 and CDR2: DFQATT, SNEGSKA (reference sequence). Deletions cut 3 bases from V and 8 bases from J, with 20 bases between. The CDR3 has 14 residues. CDR3 sequence (DNA): TGCAGTGCTAGCCCCTTGATGGGAGTTACGAAGCAGTACTTC. Encoded protein: CSASPLMGVTKQYF.

The chain recombines TRBV4-1 with TRBJ1-1, with D possibly being TRBD1 (5 bases). Trimming removed 5 bases from V and 4 bases from J, with 20 bases in between. CDR3 length: 16 residues. Germline V gene sequence: CDR1 MGHRA, CDR2 YSYEKL. The CDR3 sequence is CASSSLGRGRSTEAFF. CDR3 sequence (DNA): TGCGCCAGCAGCTCCCTCGGGAGGGGTCGGAGCACTGAAGCTTTCTTT.

This clone is classed as medium-sized (0.01 to 0.1%). The gene calls are TRBV10-3 and TRBJ1-1; 7 bases fit TRBD1. Germline V CDR1 and CDR2: ENHRY, SYGVKD. Trimming cost V 7 bases and J 5 bases; bases outside gene matches: 7. The CDR3 loop spans 13 amino acids. The CDR3 reads CAIMAQGSTEAFF. The CDR3 DNA is TGTGCCATCATGGCACAGGGGAGTACTGAAGCTTTCTTT.

This clone was detected a few times. The V call is TRBV6-2 or TRBV6-3, the J call TRBJ1-3, with 8 nucleotides matching TRBD1. Per germline, CDR1 MNHEY and CDR2 SVGEGT. CDR3 length: 13 residues. V lost 6 bases and J lost 11; bases outside the gene matches: 9. The CDR3 loop reads CASSQGRDRPIYF. The CDR3 coding sequence is TGTGCCAGCAGCCAAGGCCGGGACAGGCCCATATATTTT.

By sample share, this clone is medium-sized. CDR3 sequence (DNA): TGTGCCAGCAGTGAGGGGTACTCCTACGAGCAGTACTTC. This translates into CASSEGYSYEQYF. V gene TRBV6-1 combines with J gene TRBJ2-7, with unresolved D. Trimming pared 3 bases from V and 0 bases from J, leaving 6 bases between. Germline values: CDR1 MNHNS, CDR2 SASEGT. This CDR3 has 13 residues.

This clone was recorded at least ten times. One base away lies a much larger clone, so this may be a sequencing read error. The V gene is TRBV4-1, the J gene TRBJ1-5; 10 nucleotides match TRBD1. Germline values: CDR1 MGHRA, CDR2 YSYEKL. V lost 5 bases and J lost 6; bases outside the gene matches: 10. CDR3 length equals 16 residues. In DNA form, the CDR3 reads TGCGCCAGCAGCTCGCCTTGGGGACAGGGGCTTCAGCCCCAGCATTTT. As protein: CASSSPWGQGLQPQHF.

This clone has a handful of counts. A read error may explain this, as a much larger clone is one base away. The chain joins TRBV2 to TRBJ2-5, with D possibly being TRBD2 (5 bases). Trimming left V 4 bases short and J 1 base short, with 10 bases between. The CDR3 totals 14 residues. CDR1 and CDR2 (germline): SNHLY, FYNNEI. The DNA for the CDR3 is TGTGCCAGCAGTGGAGGAGGATGCCAAGAGACCCAGTACTTC. Residues: CASSGGGCQETQYF.

The chain couples TRBV6-5 to TRBJ2-1; 11 bases align to TRBD2. V lost 7 bases, J lost 4 bases, and 9 bases stayed unmatched. Per the germline V gene, CDR1 is MNHEY and CDR2 is SVGAGI. The CDR3 extends over 16 amino acids. Here the CDR3 reads CASIHGLAGGYNEQFF. Written as DNA, the CDR3 is TGTGCCAGCATCCATGGGTTAGCGGGAGGGTACAATGAGCAGTTCTTC.

The table lists this clone with many counts. The chain recombines TRBV30 with TRBJ2-1; 8 nucleotides line up with TRBD2. CDR1 and CDR2 (germline): GTSNPN, SVGIG (reference sequence). V shed 4 bases and J 4 bases; nucleotides not matched to a gene: 3. The CDR3 contains 13 residues. Here the CDR3 DNA reads TGTGCCTGGATGGGGACTAGTTACAATGAGCAGTTCTTC. Its translation: CAWMGTSYNEQFF.

In its sample, this clone was seen a few times. V and J are TRBV10-1 and TRBJ1-2; D call uncertain. V was cut by 2 bases and J by 6 bases, with 10 bases left in between. Germline lookup yields CDR1 WNHNN and CDR2 SYGVQD (reference sequence). This CDR3 is built from 13 residues. Here the CDR3 reads CASSENPRNGYTF. The CDR3 DNA reads TGCGCCAGCAGTGAGAATCCCAGGAATGGCTACACCTTC.